The 23 T cell receptor beta chains below come from one sample, sequenced in a study of cytomegalovirus exposure and HLA in healthy donors. Both 60 Vbeta primers and 13 Jbeta primers went into the PCR. Profiling relied on immunoSEQ multiplex PCR, and the TCRdb table lists in-frame clones only, not all of them. The ten most abundant clones cover roughly 3.5% of a sample with roughly 120,000 clones. Sample: PBMCs. The origin of the receptors is a man between 18 and 35 years old in good health and CMV-seronegative.

This chain links TRBV9 with TRBJ1-6; possibly TRBD1 for D (5 bases). Germline V gives CDR1 SGDLS, CDR2 YYNGEE. V was pared by 0 bases and J by 8 bases, with 12 bases between. The CDR3 is 15 amino acids. DNA of the CDR3: TGTGCCAGCAGCGTAGCCCCAGGGATAGATTCACCCCTCCACTTT. This gives the protein CASSVAPGIDSPLHF. Variable domain in full (rest from reference TRBV9 and TRBJ1-6): DSGVTQTPKHLITATGQRVTLRCSPRSGDLSVYWYQQSLDQGLQFLIQYYNGEERAKGNILERFSAQQFPDLHSELNLSSLELGDSALYFCASSVAPGIDSPLHFGNGTRLTVT.

This chain links TRBV9 with TRBJ2-1, with a weak D call TRBD1 (5 bases). The V and J ends lost 4 bases and 1 base respectively, with 18 bases between them. The germline V gene encodes CDR1 SGDLS and CDR2 YYNGEE. The CDR3 contains 17 residues. This chain's CDR3 is CASSPAGRGMSYNEQFF. CDR3 sequence (DNA): TGTGCCAGCAGCCCAGCCGGTAGGGGTATGTCCTACAATGAGCAGTTCTTC.

This chain links TRBV19 with TRBJ2-7; perhaps TRBD1 as D (5 bases). The CDR3 sequence is 13 residues long. Trimming left V 2 bases short and J 3 bases short, with 8 bases between. Looked up from germline, CDR1 is LNHDA and CDR2 is SQIVND (reference sequence). In nucleotides, the CDR3 is TGTGCCAGTAGTATAACGACAGTCTACGAGCAGTACTTC. Translated, it gives CASSITTVYEQYF.

The V call is TRBV19, the J call TRBJ2-5; D is undetermined. The CDR3 spans 11 residues. CDR1 LNHDA and CDR2 SQIVND come from the germline V gene (reference sequence). V dropped 3 bases and J dropped 9 bases, with 8 bases sitting between them. CDR3 bases: TGTGCCAGTAGTATCGATGAGGCCCAGTACTTC. It yields the protein CASSIDEAQYF. Drawing the rest from reference TRBV19 and TRBJ2-5, the complete variable domain is DGGITQSPKYLFRKEGQNVTLSCEQNLNHDAMYWYRQDPGQGLRLIYYSQIVNDFQKGDIAEGYSVSREKKESFPLTVTSAQKNPTAFYLCASSIDEAQYFGPGTRLLVL.

This chain connects TRBV7-6 to TRBJ2-3, with 11 bases aligning to TRBD2. The V gene end was trimmed by 2 bases and the J gene end by 4 bases; junction bases not matched to a gene: 2. Germline lookup yields CDR1 SGHVS and CDR2 FNYEAQ. The CDR3 runs 15 residues. CDR3 sequence: CASSLLAGGPDTQYF. DNA of the CDR3: TGTGCCAGCAGCTTACTAGCGGGAGGCCCAGATACGCAGTATTTT. Based on the CDR3 plus reference TRBV7-6 and TRBJ2-3, the full variable domain is GAGVSQSPRYKVTKRGQDVALRCDPISGHVSLYWYRQALGQGPEFLTYFNYEAQQDKSGLPNDRFSAERPEGSISTLTIQRTEQRDSAMYRCASSLLAGGPDTQYFGPGTRLTVL.

V gene TRBV19 combines with J gene TRBJ1-1; D possibly corresponds to TRBD1 (5 bases). The germline V gene has CDR1 LNHDA and CDR2 SQIVND (reference sequence). This CDR3 comprises 12 residues. V was pared by 5 bases and J by 10 bases, with 14 bases between. CDR3 in DNA: TGTGCCAGTAGTGGGGCGGTGGCAGCAGCTTTCTTT. Its translation: CASSGAVAAAFF.

The CDR3 DNA sequence: TGTGCCAGCAGTACCCTAGCCAGCGGGGGAGGGGAGACCCAGTACTTC. Protein sequence: CASSTLASGGGETQYF. The rearrangement links TRBV27 to TRBJ2-5, with TRBD2 identical over 8 bases. Germline lookup yields CDR1 MNHEY and CDR2 SMNVEV (reference sequence). This CDR3 contains 16 residues. Unmatched junction bases numbered 13, after V lost 5 bases and J lost 5 bases.

The chain couples TRBV4-1 to TRBJ1-4; D is ambiguous. CDR1 MGHRA and CDR2 YSYEKL come from the germline V gene. The CDR3 is made up of 16 amino acids. V was trimmed by 5 bases and J by 0 bases, leaving 13 bases between them. CDR3 region: CASSSRSRATNEKLFF. The CDR3 DNA reads as TGCGCCAGCAGCTCGAGGAGCCGAGCAACTAATGAAAAACTGTTTTTT.

The V call is TRBV14, the J call TRBJ2-5; a weak D match, TRBD1 (6 bases). CDR1 is SGHDN, CDR2 FVKESK, per germline. This CDR3 contains 15 residues. V was pared by 3 bases and J by 2 bases, with 13 bases between. For the CDR3, the DNA is TGTGCCAGCAGCCAGGACCGGGACATACAAGAGACCCAGTACTTC. This gives the protein CASSQDRDIQETQYF.

The DNA of the CDR3 is TGTGCCAGTAGTTGGACAGCCAGTGGCTACACCTTC. It yields the protein CASSWTASGYTF. The chain joins TRBV19 to TRBJ1-2, with a tentative D call TRBD1 (6 bases). The CDR3 sequence is 12 residues long. Germline values: CDR1 LNHDA, CDR2 SQIVND (reference sequence). Trimming removed 5 bases from V and 7 bases from J, with 11 bases in between.

The V gene is TRBV9, the J gene TRBJ1-2; possible D gene TRBD1, 6 bases. The CDR3 totals 16 residues. Between the trimmed V and J ends, which lost 2 bases and 3 bases, there was a span of 17 bases. Per the germline V gene, CDR1 is SGDLS and CDR2 is YYNGEE. CDR3 region: CASSVNRDRMDYGYTF. The CDR3 DNA sequence: TGTGCCAGCAGCGTCAACCGCGACAGGATGGACTATGGCTACACCTTC.

J is TRBJ1-1 and V is TRBV11-2; TRBD1 might be the D (6 bases). The germline CDR1 and CDR2 sequences are SGHAT and FQNNGV. The length of the CDR3 is 15 residues. Trimming removed 1 base at V and 6 bases at J, with 15 bases between. This chain's CDR3 is CASSLVSGTRSEAFF. CDR3 coding DNA: TGTGCCAGCAGCTTAGTGTCCGGGACAAGGTCTGAAGCTTTCTTT. Together with reference TRBV11-2 and TRBJ1-1, the CDR3 gives the full variable domain: EAGVAQSPRYKIIEKRQSVAFWCNPISGHATLYWYQQILGQGPKLLIQFQNNGVVDDSQLPKDRFSAERLKGVDSTLKIQPAKLEDSAVYLCASSLVSGTRSEAFFGQGTRLTVV.

In regard to this clone: The junction departs from germline at one end; a sequencing error may be responsible. This chain uses TRBV7-7 with TRBJ2-2; the D gene is possibly TRBD1 (5 bases). The germline CDR1 and CDR2 sequences are SSHAT and FNYEAQ (reference sequence). This CDR3 comprises 14 residues. The CDR3 loop is CASSIIRGTGELFF. DNA of the CDR3: TGTGCTAGCAGCATAATAAGGGGAACCGGGGAGCTGTTTTTT.

The V and J genes are TRBV28 and TRBJ1-2; weak D call: TRBD1 (5 bases). This CDR3 region has 13 residues. The germline CDR1 and CDR2 sequences are MDHEN and SYDVKM. V was clipped by 2 bases and J by 8 bases, with 12 bases between them. In nucleotides, the CDR3 is TGTGCCAGCAGTTTAGTGGCAGGGCGAGGCTACACCTTC. Its protein product is CASSLVAGRGYTF.

The chain has TRBV5-4 and TRBJ1-5; 7 bases agree with TRBD1. This CDR3 region has 14 residues. The germline CDR1 and CDR2 sequences are SGHNT and YYREEE (reference sequence). Trimming cost V 4 bases and J 7 bases; bases outside gene matches: 8. The CDR3 bases are TGTGCCAGCAGCCAAGGACAGGATGGACAGCCCCAGCATTTT. It yields the protein CASSQGQDGQPQHF.

This sequence joins TRBV11-3 and TRBJ2-7; the D gene is possibly TRBD2 (5 bases). Germline loops: CDR1 SGHNT, CDR2 YENEEA. This CDR3 contains 12 residues. The ends were cut back, 6 bases at V and 5 bases at J, with 11 bases in the middle. The CDR3: CASSGRGNEQYF. The DNA for the CDR3 is TGTGCCAGCAGTGGGAGAGGGAACGAGCAGTACTTC. Full variable domain (missing parts from reference TRBV11-3 and TRBJ2-7): EAGVVQSPRYKIIEKKQPVAFWCNPISGHNTLYWYLQNLGQGPELLIRYENEEAVDDSQLPKDRFSAERLKGVDSTLKIQPAELGDSAVYLCASSGRGNEQYFGPGTRLTVT.

The chain is built from TRBV5-6 and TRBJ1-2; tentative D call: TRBD1 (6 bases). Germline assignment: CDR1 SGHDT and CDR2 YYEEEE. There are 14 residues in the CDR3. Trimming pared 0 bases from V and 4 bases from J, leaving 10 bases between. In DNA, the CDR3 is TGTGCCAGCAGCTTGGGACAGGAACTCTATGGCTACACCTTC. It encodes CASSLGQELYGYTF.

The gene calls are TRBV11-2 and TRBJ2-3; unclear D gene. Trimming stripped 5 bases from V and 1 base from J, with 13 bases between. The CDR3 contains 15 residues. Germline V gives CDR1 SGHAT, CDR2 FQNNGV. The CDR3 coding sequence is TGTGCCAGCAGCCGCCCGACAACGGGCACAGATACGCAGTATTTT. Translating gives CASSRPTTGTDTQYF.

This chain connects TRBV15 to TRBJ2-1; D perhaps matches TRBD2 (6 bases). The germline CDR1 and CDR2 sequences are LNHNV and YYDKDF (reference sequence). V was pared by 5 bases and J by 15 bases, with 17 bases between. This CDR3 spans 12 amino acids. CDR3 DNA sequence: TGTGCCACCAGCGTTAGTGGGCCCGGGGGGTTCTTC. This codes for CATSVSGPGGFF.

The rearrangement uses TRBV7-9 and TRBJ2-2, with 10 bases aligning to TRBD2. This CDR3 contains 14 residues. The germline CDR1 and CDR2 sequences are SEHNR and FQNEAQ (reference sequence). The J segment lost 6 bases and the V segment lost 5 bases, leaving 3 bases of the junction unmatched. The CDR3 loop is CASSQLAGPGELFF. For the CDR3, the DNA is TGTGCCAGCAGCCAACTAGCGGGGCCCGGGGAGCTGTTTTTT.

This rearrangement joins TRBV6-5 to TRBJ1-2; D remains unclear. The CDR3 sequence is 12 residues long. Looked up from germline, CDR1 is MNHEY and CDR2 is SVGAGI. Trimming left V 5 bases short and J 4 bases short, with 8 bases between. CDR3 sequence (DNA): TGTGCCAGCAGTCGCGGCACCTATGGCTACACCTTC. This translates into CASSRGTYGYTF.

V and J are TRBV6-4 and TRBJ2-1; a possible D gene is TRBD1 (7 bases). V lost 0 bases and J 7 bases, leaving 10 bases between the germline ends. The CDR3 contains 14 residues. Per the germline V gene, CDR1 is MRHNA and CDR2 is SNTAGT. In nucleotides, the CDR3 is TGTGCCAGCAGTGACTCGGAGGGGGCTAATGAGCAGTTCTTC. This sequence encodes CASSDSEGANEQFF.

The chain combines TRBV7-2 with TRBJ2-7, with 9 nucleotides matching TRBD2. The CDR3 consists of 15 residues. V shed 6 bases, J shed 4 bases, and the junction held 10 bases outside the gene matches. Germline V CDR1 and CDR2: SGHTA, FQGNSA. In DNA, the CDR3 is TGTGCCAGCAGGGACCCCGGGACTAGCCTTTACGAGCAGTACTTC. It specifies CASRDPGTSLYEQYF.